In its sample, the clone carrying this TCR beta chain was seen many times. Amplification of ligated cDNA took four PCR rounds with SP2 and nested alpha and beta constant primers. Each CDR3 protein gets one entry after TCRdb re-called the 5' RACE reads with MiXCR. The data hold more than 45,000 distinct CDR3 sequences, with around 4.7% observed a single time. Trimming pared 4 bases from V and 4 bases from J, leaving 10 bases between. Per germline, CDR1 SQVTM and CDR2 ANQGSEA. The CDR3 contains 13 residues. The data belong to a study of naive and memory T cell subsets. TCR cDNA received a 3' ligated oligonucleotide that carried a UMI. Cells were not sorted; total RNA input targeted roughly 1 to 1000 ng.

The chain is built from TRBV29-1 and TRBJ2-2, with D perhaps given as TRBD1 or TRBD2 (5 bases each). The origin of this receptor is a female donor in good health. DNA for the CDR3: TGCAGCGTTGGAGTGGGGGTCACCGGGGAGCTGTTTTTT. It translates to CSVGVGVTGELFF.